The entry that follows covers one T cell receptor (beta chain) sequence. These data are taken from a study of cytomegalovirus exposure and HLA in healthy donors. CDR1 SGHAT and CDR2 FQNNGV come from the germline V gene. The CDR3 has 18 residues. The V end lost 4 bases, the J end lost 2 bases, and 22 bases lay between the germline ends. The assay was immunoSEQ multiplex PCR, and TCRdb's table has in-frame clones only and misses some. This table has 250,000 or so clones, more than 85% appearing once. The TCR sequence derives from a man aged 18-30 years in good health and CMV-seropositive. The J gene is TRBJ2-3, the V gene TRBV11-2; D assignment may be TRBD1 or TRBD2 (6 bases each). The sequenced sample was PBMCs. The CDR3 sequence is CASSWGLAWRENTDTQYF. As DNA, the CDR3 is TGTGCCAGCAGCTGGGGGCTAGCGTGGCGGGAAAACACAGATACGCAGTATTTT. Combining the CDR3 with reference TRBV11-2 and TRBJ2-3 gives the whole variable domain EAGVAQSPRYKIIEKRQSVAFWCNPISGHATLYWYQQILGQGPKLLIQFQNNGVVDDSQLPKDRFSAERLKGVDSTLKIQPAKLEDSAVYLCASSWGLAWRENTDTQYFGPGTRLTVL.